Listed here are 26 T cell receptor beta chains from one sample, sequenced in a study of T cell repertoires in cytomegalovirus infection. TCRdb reprocessed the reads with MiXCR, giving one entry per CDR3 protein. The sample records some 130,000 distinct CDR3 sequences, less than 9.5% being singletons. Sample: PBMCs. The receptor source for this set is a human donor in good health (CMV status not recorded). Some clones in this sample may be carry-over from other donors' samples.

This clonotype appeared many times. The CDR3 nucleotides read TGTGCCAGCAGCGTCGGACAGGGAAGTAAAGCTTTCTTT. As protein: CASSVGQGSKAFF. V gene TRBV7-3 combines with J gene TRBJ1-1, with TRBD1 matching over 8 bases. Germline values: CDR1 SGHTA, CDR2 FQGTGA. Losses at the gene ends were 5 bases for V and 9 bases for J; bases not matched to a gene: 8. CDR3 length: 13 residues.

The rearrangement links TRBV29-1 to TRBJ1-2; TRBD1 agrees at 11 bases. The V gene's germline CDR1 is SQVTM and CDR2 ANQGSEA. The CDR3 totals 15 residues. V dropped 1 base and J dropped 4; count of bases not matched to a gene: 5. The CDR3 DNA reads as TGCAGCGTTGAAGCGACGGGGACAGGGGGCTATGGCTACACCTTC. Protein sequence: CSVEATGTGGYGYTF.

The sample holds many counts of this clonotype. The gene calls are TRBV7-2 and TRBJ2-4; a weak D match, TRBD2 (5 bases). The germline gives CDR1 SGHTA, CDR2 FQGNSA. V was clipped by 5 bases and J by 0 bases, with 8 bases between them. The CDR3 spans 14 residues. CDR3 sequence: CASSPGLAKNIQYF. CDR3 sequence (DNA): TGTGCCAGCAGCCCCGGACTAGCCAAAAACATTCAGTACTTC.

The chain carries TRBV19 and TRBJ1-4; no firm D call. The V end lost 8 bases, the J end lost 6 bases, and 13 bases lay between the germline ends. The CDR3 covers 13 residues. Germline CDR1 is LNHDA and CDR2 is SQIVND (reference sequence). The CDR3 region has the DNA TGTGCCAGTGCCCGGTGGACGGATGAAAAACTGTTTTTT. Protein product: CASARWTDEKLFF.

This clonotype was observed a single time. This chain uses TRBV25-1 with TRBJ1-1; no definite D call. This CDR3 comprises 14 residues. Germline V CDR1 and CDR2: MGHDK, SYGVNS. The V end was cut by 4 bases, the J end by 1 base, with 10 bases between. CDR3 bases: TGTGCCAGCAGTGGGACCGGAAAGAACACTGAAGCTTTCTTT. This codes for CASSGTGKNTEAFF.

This clonotype was found many times. The rearrangement links TRBV7-9 to TRBJ1-3; 7 bases line up with TRBD1. Losses at the gene ends were 4 bases for V and 0 bases for J; bases not matched to a gene: 9. The CDR3 runs 17 residues. Per germline, CDR1 SEHNR and CDR2 FQNEAQ (reference sequence). CDR3 in amino acids: CASSSQLTGSSGNTIYF. DNA for the CDR3: TGTGCCAGCAGCTCACAGCTGACAGGGTCCTCTGGAAACACCATATATTTT.

This clonotype was seen many times. The chain couples TRBV11-1 to TRBJ1-1; no definite D call. Looked up from germline, CDR1 is SGHAT and CDR2 is FQDESV (reference sequence). Trimming took off 2 bases at V and 1 base at J, with 5 bases between the two ends. CDR3 length: 13 residues. The CDR3 region has the DNA TGTGCCAGCAGCTTATACGAGAACACTGAAGCTTTCTTT. Protein sequence: CASSLYENTEAFF.

This clonotype was seen repeatedly, ten times or more. The chain carries TRBV7-2 and TRBJ1-5; tentatively, D is TRBD1 (5 bases). Trimming took 1 base from V and 5 from J, leaving 6 bases between them. The CDR3 totals 13 residues. Per the germline V gene, CDR1 is SGHTA and CDR2 is FQGNSA. The CDR3: CASSLGGYQPQHF. The CDR3 coding sequence is TGTGCCAGCAGCTTAGGGGGGTATCAGCCCCAGCATTTT. Combining the CDR3 with reference TRBV7-2 and TRBJ1-5 gives the whole variable domain GAGVSQSPSNKVTEKGKDVELRCDPISGHTALYWYRQSLGQGLEFLIYFQGNSAPDKSGLPSDRFSAERTGGSVSTLTIQRTQQEDSAVYLCASSLGGYQPQHFGDGTRLSIL.

In its sample, this clonotype was seen many times. The genes are TRBV7-2 and TRBJ2-3; D could derive from TRBD1 or TRBD2 (5 bases each). The CDR3 length is 16 residues. Germline V gene data show CDR1 as SGHTA and CDR2 as FQGNSA. V lost 6 bases, J lost 6 bases, and 22 bases lay in between. CDR3 DNA sequence: TGTGCCAGCAGATCGGAAGGGACCCCCGAGTGGGATACGCAGTATTTT. The encoded protein is CASRSEGTPEWDTQYF.

There are many counts of this clonotype. The rearrangement links TRBV2 to TRBJ2-4; D possibly corresponds to TRBD2 (5 bases). V was clipped by 8 bases and J by 2 bases, with 10 bases between them. CDR1 and CDR2 from the germline V gene are SNHLY and FYNNEI. The CDR3 covers 13 residues. The CDR3 coding sequence is TGTGCCAGCGCTGGGGAGTCCAAAAACATTCAGTACTTC. It is translated as CASAGESKNIQYF.

This clonotype has more than one count but fewer than ten. V is TRBV6-4 and J is TRBJ1-4; D unclear. V lost 6 bases, J lost 7 bases, and 15 bases lay in between. Looked up from germline, CDR1 is MRHNA and CDR2 is SNTAGT. The CDR3 sequence is 14 residues long. CDR3 protein: CASSPTPGAEKLFF. As DNA, the CDR3 is TGTGCCAGCAGCCCGACCCCTGGTGCTGAAAAACTGTTTTTT.

This clonotype has at least ten counts. The genes are TRBV6-2 or TRBV6-3 and TRBJ2-5, with D perhaps matching TRBD1 (6 bases). In germline, CDR1 is MNHEY, CDR2 SVGEGT. The CDR3 covers 15 residues. Trimming pared 4 bases from V and 4 bases from J, leaving 16 bases between. The chain's CDR3 is CASSSGQTRGETQYF. The DNA of the CDR3 is TGTGCCAGCAGTTCCGGACAGACCCGTGGAGAGACCCAGTACTTC.

This clonotype was seen many times. The rearrangement joins TRBV7-2 to TRBJ2-1; 7 bases are a match to TRBD1. The germline gives CDR1 SGHTA, CDR2 FQGNSA. CDR3 size: 15 residues. V lost 0 bases, J lost 4 bases, and 3 bases stayed unmatched. CDR3: CASSLARGLYNEQFF. CDR3 DNA sequence: TGTGCCAGCAGCTTAGCGAGGGGGCTATACAATGAGCAGTTCTTC.

This clonotype has a count of ten or more. This chain uses TRBV19 with TRBJ2-1; 11 bases fit TRBD2. Germline V gene lookup returns CDR1 LNHDA and CDR2 SQIVND (reference sequence). The CDR3 runs 14 residues. J was trimmed by 10 bases and V by 3 bases; bases with no gene match: 5. The CDR3 bases are TGTGCCAGTAGTATCTCCGGGACTAGCGGAGAGCAGTTCTTC. This encodes CASSISGTSGEQFF.

This clonotype was counted a few times. V is TRBV20-1 and J is TRBJ2-5; 8 bases are shared with TRBD2. CDR1 and CDR2 from the germline V gene are DFQATT and SNEGSKA (reference sequence). Losses at the gene ends were 5 bases for V and 8 bases for J; bases not matched to a gene: 7. CDR3 length: 12 residues. The CDR3 bases are TGCAGTGCTCTCGGGGGGGGAAGTACCCAGTACTTC. Protein: CSALGGGSTQYF.

Many counts were recorded for this clonotype. The chain uses TRBV5-4 and TRBJ2-4; possible D gene TRBD1, 7 bases. V was clipped by 3 bases and J by 0 bases, with 16 bases between them. CDR1 is SGHNT and CDR2 is YYREEE in the germline V gene (reference sequence). The CDR3 sequence is 17 residues long. CDR3 sequence: CASSSGGTVVAKNIQYF. For the CDR3, the DNA is TGTGCCAGCAGCTCCGGCGGGACAGTCGTAGCCAAAAACATTCAGTACTTC.

The V and J genes are TRBV12-3 or TRBV12-4 and TRBJ2-5; D gene uncertain. Trimming took 5 bases from V and 2 from J, leaving 9 bases between them. This CDR3 comprises 13 residues. In DNA, the CDR3 is TGTGCCAGCAGTCAGGAGAGACAAGAGACCCAGTACTTC. Translation: CASSQERQETQYF.

V usage is TRBV12-3 or TRBV12-4 and J usage is TRBJ2-5, with D possibly being TRBD1 or TRBD2 (5 bases each). This CDR3 spans 14 amino acids. Trimming left V 4 bases short and J 7 bases short, with 16 bases between. CDR3 residues: CASSSTGDPRTQYF. The CDR3 bases are TGTGCCAGCAGTTCCACCGGGGACCCCAGGACCCAGTACTTC.

This clonotype showed up many times. The rearrangement uses TRBV7-2 and TRBJ2-7, with no clear D. This CDR3 contains 15 residues. Trimming took 1 base from V and 3 from J, leaving 13 bases between them. Germline V gene lookup returns CDR1 SGHTA and CDR2 FQGNSA. The CDR3: CASSLEPGPYYEQYF. CDR3 DNA sequence: TGTGCCAGCAGCTTAGAACCGGGCCCTTACTACGAGCAGTACTTC.

This clonotype was counted at least ten times. This chain connects TRBV4-1 to TRBJ2-4; 10 bases agree with TRBD2. Germline V gene sequence: CDR1 MGHRA, CDR2 YSYEKL. This CDR3 region has 15 residues. Unmatched junction bases numbered 2, after V lost 2 bases and J lost 4 bases. The CDR3 DNA sequence: TGCGCCAGCAGCCAACCTAGCGGGGGAAAAAACATTCAGTACTTC. Residues: CASSQPSGGKNIQYF.

The chain carries TRBV5-5 and TRBJ2-5; D assignment may be TRBD1 or TRBD2 (5 bases each). The CDR3 spans 15 residues. V was shortened by 2 bases and J by 5 bases, with 16 bases between the two germline ends. The germline CDR1 and CDR2 sequences are SGHKS and YYEKEE (reference sequence). The CDR3 DNA reads TGTGCCAGCAGCTTAATCGAGGGGTTCATGGAGACCCAGTACTTC. It encodes CASSLIEGFMETQYF.

This clonotype was observed many times. J is TRBJ2-5 and V is TRBV28; the D gene could be TRBD1 or TRBD2 (5 bases each). This CDR3 is 17 amino acids long. From germline, CDR1 is MDHEN and CDR2 SYDVKM. Trimming cost V 11 bases and J 3 bases, with 28 bases left between them. The CDR3 DNA sequence: TGTGCCGGGCCCGCAGCCGGAAAGGGGAGAGCCGAAGAGACCCAGTACTTC. This translates into CAGPAAGKGRAEETQYF.

This clonotype was seen ten or more times. The chain joins TRBV12-3 or TRBV12-4 to TRBJ1-1; D perhaps matches TRBD1 (5 bases). The germline V and J ends were trimmed by 6 bases and 0 bases, with 11 bases remaining between them. CDR3 length: 14 amino acids. The CDR3: CASSDRRLNTEAFF. CDR3 sequence (DNA): TGTGCCAGCAGCGACAGAAGATTGAACACTGAAGCTTTCTTT.

This clonotype was recorded at least ten times. CDR3 protein: CASRFTGELFF. Written as DNA, the CDR3 is TGTGCCAGCAGGTTTACCGGGGAGCTGTTTTTT. This chain links TRBV28 with TRBJ2-2; no definite D call. This CDR3 is 11 amino acids long. CDR1 is MDHEN, CDR2 SYDVKM, per germline. Trimming took off 6 bases at V and 5 bases at J, with 4 bases between the two ends. Supplemented by reference TRBV28 and TRBJ2-2, the full variable domain reads DVKVTQSSRYLVKRTGEKVFLECVQDMDHENMFWYRQDPGLGLRLIYFSYDVKMKEKGDIPEGYSVSREKKERFSLILESASTNQTSMYLCASRFTGELFFGEGSRLTVL.

There are many counts of this clonotype. The V call is TRBV12-3 or TRBV12-4, the J call TRBJ1-5; D gene ambiguous. V lost 1 base, J lost 6 bases, and 4 bases lay in between. The CDR3 spans 12 residues. The CDR3 protein is CASSLDIQPQHF. CDR3 DNA sequence: TGTGCCAGCAGTTTAGATATTCAGCCCCAGCATTTT.

In this sample, this clonotype turned up many times. This chain joins TRBV2 and TRBJ2-1; perhaps D is TRBD1 or TRBD2 (5 bases each). There are 16 residues in the CDR3. Deletions cut 4 bases from V and 9 bases from J, with 22 bases between. Germline CDR1 and CDR2: SNHLY and FYNNEI. The CDR3 sequence is CASSGDTVLSGTEQFF. In DNA, the CDR3 is TGTGCCAGCAGTGGAGACACTGTATTATCCGGGACTGAGCAGTTCTTC.